The T cell receptor beta chain under discussion was sequenced for a study of control samples from healthy donors and cancer patients. V was shortened by 4 bases and J by 2 bases, with 25 bases between the two germline ends. The CDR3 spans 19 residues. CDR1 MGHRA and CDR2 YSYEKL come from the germline V gene. Some clones are missing from TCRdb's copy, which holds only in-frame ones; the method was immunoSEQ multiplex PCR. The sample yields 150,000 or so clones, around 93% seen once. The sample comprised blood. The V gene is TRBV4-1, the J gene TRBJ2-3; TRBD1 or TRBD2 may be the D gene (5 bases each). The sequence was obtained from a woman between 45 and 60 years old in good health. The CDR3 region has the DNA TGCGCCAGCAGCCGGGGGTTTAAGCAAACCAAGGTAGTCACAGATACGCAGTATTTT. Protein product: CASSRGFKQTKVVTDTQYF.